The sequence of this TCR beta chain was determined in a study of blood T cells in healthy people across ages (dated by TCRdb to between 2014 and 2017). About the investigation overall: In model experiments, roughly one uniquely barcoded TCR beta cDNA molecule per two T cells was captured by template switching. To avoid experimental bias, donors of different ages were distributed randomly across sequencing lanes. Using the same blood draw, the study looked at two additional independent replicas of 1 million unique cDNA reads for two donors, one aged 18 to 30 and the other aged 80 or older. The donors were split into four age groups: young (average about 15 years), middle-aged (more than 35), aged (62) and long-lived (approximately 80). The study measured age-related changes in TCR beta repertoire diversity using deep sequencing normalized with unique cDNA molecular identifiers. Summary of the overall study and its limitations: Because donor CMV infection status was unknown, age-related changes in expanded clonotypes were potentially confounded. Total diversity estimates from one million sequenced T cells were considered lower bounds and underestimates. Compared with the aged group, the long-lived group had more naive CD4+ T cells, fewer expanded clones and increased TCR diversity, a pattern suggesting age selection. Since profiling was done on bulk unsorted PBMCs, naive and antigen-experienced compartments could not be conclusively compared. There was a strong correlation between observed TCR beta diversity and the percentage of naive T cells measured by flow cytometry. Observed TCR beta diversity per million T cells fell roughly linearly with age, and a significant reduction was already apparent by age around 36.

As concerns this clonotype: Its target antigen remains unknown. There are no base qualities to consult, and no much larger clone falls within one base.

Systemically healthy Caucasian individuals from Russia, about 38 in total and aged roughly 6 to 100 years, were included as donors. Each donor gave roughly 9.5 milliliters of peripheral blood, collected into EDTA-treated Vacutainer tubes. Ficoll-Paque density-gradient centrifugation was used to isolate PBMCs, with at least 7 million per sample. Trizol reagent was used to extract total RNA from the PBMCs, yielding at least 5 micrograms per sample. Naive CD45RAhigh/CD27high T cell percentages were measured by flow cytometry on a PBMC aliquot from every donor. The CDR3, from cysteine to phenylalanine, totals 14 residues. Kept here is only the CDR3 DNA, which spans 42 bases and is read in frame from base 1. The germline V gene (reference sequence) provides CDR1 LGHDT and CDR2 YNNKEL. The junction carries 13 bases between V and J, which are trimmed by 6 bases and 2 bases respectively. Library generation was performed with 5' RACE. TCRdb names Illumina HiSeq 2500 as the instrument used. A second roughly 6 to 12 cycle PCR used a sample-barcoded 5' primer and a J-beta primer mix. A template-switch 5' adaptor carrying 12 random nucleotides introduced a unique molecular identifier onto each TCR beta cDNA molecule. At least 3 million CDR3-containing paired-end reads were obtained from each sample. First-strand cDNA synthesis was performed from all RNA using the Mint cDNA synthesis kit, with priming by a TRBC-specific oligonucleotide. Following uracil-DNA glycosylase treatment, all cDNA underwent a first 18-cycle PCR with the universal primers M1SS and BC2_uni_R. The study's processing was this. For normalization, 1 million high-quality reads, each with a distinct molecular identifier, were randomly selected from each sample. Instead of being binned into consensus sequences, reads that shared molecular identifiers were thrown out. MiTCR, run with a Q25 quality threshold and the strictest error-elimination algorithm, handled CDR3 identification, clonotype clustering and error correction. A nonparametric unseen species model with Euler transformation was used to estimate lower-bound total TCR beta diversity. Starting from the raw public reads, TCRdb applied fastp trimming at Q25, assembled clones with MiXCR and retained in-frame beta chains. Duplicate CDR3 protein sequences are folded into a single record with the most common DNA and genes. The V and J calls here are based on TCRdb, not the publication. In all, the sample holds fewer than 700,000 distinct CDR3 sequences, and around two fifths of those were seen once. The ten biggest clones cover 30% of the sample.

The specimen sequenced was blood. The chain uses TRBV3-1 and TRBJ2-5; the D gene is perhaps TRBD1 or TRBD2, as each covers 5 bases. The origin of this receptor is a man at least 80 years old in good health. The DNA is TGTGCCAGCAGGGGTGGGACGGGGCAAGAGACCCAGTACTTC. This is translated as CASRGGTGQETQYF.